One T cell receptor (beta chain) is described in this entry. Its cognate antigen is unknown. Measured with immunoSEQ multiplex PCR; TCRdb has only the in-frame clones, and not every one. The sample consists of around 130,000 clones, 90% to 95% of them appearing once. The data were obtained in a study of human thymus T cells. Study findings and constraints: Related reports documented highly overlapping thymic repertoires among unrelated individuals.

Germline values: CDR1 SNHLY, CDR2 FYNNEI. This CDR3 contains 15 residues. Trimming pared 4 bases from V and 3 bases from J, leaving 16 bases between. Thymic samples were excised during corrective heart operations. The people who donated were healthy Finnish babies having corrective surgery for congenital heart defects. This chain uses TRBV2 with TRBJ2-7, with D hard to call. The receptor's source is a boy in the first two years of life with a congenital heart defect but otherwise immunologically healthy. The sequenced sample was thymus tissue. As DNA, the CDR3 is TGTGCCAGCAGTGCTAGGGATTTAACCAACTACGAGCAGTACTTC. Amino acid sequence: CASSARDLTNYEQYF. The whole variable domain, filled in from reference TRBV2 and TRBJ2-7, reads EPEVTQTPSHQVTQMGQEVILRCVPISNHLYFYWYRQILGQKVEFLVSFYNNEISEKSEIFDDQFSVERPDGSNFTLKIRSTKLEDSAMYFCASSARDLTNYEQYFGPGTRLTVT.